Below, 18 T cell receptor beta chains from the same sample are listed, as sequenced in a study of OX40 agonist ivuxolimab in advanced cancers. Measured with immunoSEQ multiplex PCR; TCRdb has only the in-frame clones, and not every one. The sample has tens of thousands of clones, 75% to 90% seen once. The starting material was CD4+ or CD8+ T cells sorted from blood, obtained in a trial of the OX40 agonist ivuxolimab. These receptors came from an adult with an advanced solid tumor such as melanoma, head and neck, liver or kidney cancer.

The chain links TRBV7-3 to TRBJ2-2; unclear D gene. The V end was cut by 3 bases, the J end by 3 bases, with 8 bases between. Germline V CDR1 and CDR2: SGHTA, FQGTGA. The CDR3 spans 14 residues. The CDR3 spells CASSFMHYTGELFF. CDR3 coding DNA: TGTGCCAGCAGCTTTATGCATTACACCGGGGAGCTGTTTTTT.

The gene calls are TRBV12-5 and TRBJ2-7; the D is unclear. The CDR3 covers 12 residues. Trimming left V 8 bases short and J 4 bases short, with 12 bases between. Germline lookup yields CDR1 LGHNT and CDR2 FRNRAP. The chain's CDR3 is CASSRWGYEQYF. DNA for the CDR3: TGTGCTAGTTCGAGGTGGGGTTACGAGCAGTACTTC.

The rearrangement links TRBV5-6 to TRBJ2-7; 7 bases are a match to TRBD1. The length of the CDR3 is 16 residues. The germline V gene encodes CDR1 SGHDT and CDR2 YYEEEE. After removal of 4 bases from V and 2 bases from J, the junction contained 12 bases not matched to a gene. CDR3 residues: CASSAKGAVKTYEQYF. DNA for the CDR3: TGTGCCAGCAGCGCTAAGGGGGCCGTAAAAACCTACGAGCAGTACTTC. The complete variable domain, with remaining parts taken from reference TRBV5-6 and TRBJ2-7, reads DAGVTQSPTHLIKTRGQQVTLRCSPKSGHDTVSWYQQALGQGPQFIFQYYEEEERQRGNFPDRFSGHQFPNYSSELNVNALLLGDSALYLCASSAKGAVKTYEQYFGPGTRLTVT.

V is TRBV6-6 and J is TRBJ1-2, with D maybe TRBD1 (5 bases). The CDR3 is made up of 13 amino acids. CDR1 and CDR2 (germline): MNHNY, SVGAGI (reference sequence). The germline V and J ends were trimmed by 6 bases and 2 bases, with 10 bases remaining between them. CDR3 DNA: TGTGCCAGCAGCCACGGGGGGAACTATGGCTACACCTTC. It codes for CASSHGGNYGYTF.

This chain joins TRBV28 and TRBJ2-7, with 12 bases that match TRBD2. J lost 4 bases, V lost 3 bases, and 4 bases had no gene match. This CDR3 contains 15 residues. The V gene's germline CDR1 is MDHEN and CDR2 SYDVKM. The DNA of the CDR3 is TGTGCCAGCAGTTTCCGGACTAGCGGGGTGTACGAGCAGTACTTC. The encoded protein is CASSFRTSGVYEQYF.

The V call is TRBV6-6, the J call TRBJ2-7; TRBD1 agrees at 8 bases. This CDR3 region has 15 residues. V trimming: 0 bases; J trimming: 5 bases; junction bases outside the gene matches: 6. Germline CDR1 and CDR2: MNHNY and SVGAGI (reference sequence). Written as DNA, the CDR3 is TGTGCCAGCAGTTACTCCCGGACAGGGTCCCACGAGCAGTACTTC. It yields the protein CASSYSRTGSHEQYF.

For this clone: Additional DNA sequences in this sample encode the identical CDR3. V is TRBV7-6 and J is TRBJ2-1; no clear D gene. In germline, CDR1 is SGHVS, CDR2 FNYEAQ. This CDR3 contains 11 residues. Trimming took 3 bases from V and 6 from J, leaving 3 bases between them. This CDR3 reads CASSFGNEQFF. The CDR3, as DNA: TGTGCCAGCAGCTTCGGCAATGAGCAGTTCTTC. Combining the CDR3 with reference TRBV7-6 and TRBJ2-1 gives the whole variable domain GAGVSQSPRYKVTKRGQDVALRCDPISGHVSLYWYRQALGQGPEFLTYFNYEAQQDKSGLPNDRFSAERPEGSISTLTIQRTEQRDSAMYRCASSFGNEQFFGPGTRLTVL.

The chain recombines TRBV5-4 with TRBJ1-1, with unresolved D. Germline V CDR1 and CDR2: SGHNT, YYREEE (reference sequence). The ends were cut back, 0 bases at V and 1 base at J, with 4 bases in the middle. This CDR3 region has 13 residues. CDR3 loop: CASSLDKNTEAFF. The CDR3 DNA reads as TGTGCCAGCAGCTTGGACAAGAACACTGAAGCTTTCTTT.

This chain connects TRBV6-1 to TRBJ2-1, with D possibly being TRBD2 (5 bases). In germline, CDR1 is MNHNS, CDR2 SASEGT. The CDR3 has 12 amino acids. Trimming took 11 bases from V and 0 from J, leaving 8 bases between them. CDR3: CAGAVSYNEQFF. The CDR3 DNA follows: TGTGCCGGAGCGGTCTCCTACAATGAGCAGTTCTTC.

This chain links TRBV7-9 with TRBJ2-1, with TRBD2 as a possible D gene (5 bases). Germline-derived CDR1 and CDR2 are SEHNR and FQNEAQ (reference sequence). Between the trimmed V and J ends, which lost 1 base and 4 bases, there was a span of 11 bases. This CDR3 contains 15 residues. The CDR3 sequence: CASSLDPAAYNEQFF. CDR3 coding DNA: TGTGCCAGCAGCTTAGACCCAGCGGCGTACAATGAGCAGTTCTTC. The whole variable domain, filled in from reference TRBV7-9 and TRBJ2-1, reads DTGVSQNPRHKITKRGQNVTFRCDPISEHNRLYWYRQTLGQGPEFLTYFQNEAQLEKSRLLSDRFSAERPKGSFSTLEIQRTEQGDSAMYLCASSLDPAAYNEQFFGPGTRLTVL.

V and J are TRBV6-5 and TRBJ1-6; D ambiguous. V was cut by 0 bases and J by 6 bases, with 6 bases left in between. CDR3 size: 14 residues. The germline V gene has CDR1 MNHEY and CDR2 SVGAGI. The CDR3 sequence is CASSYSVTNSPLHF. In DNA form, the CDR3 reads TGTGCCAGCAGTTACTCGGTGACTAATTCACCCCTCCACTTT.

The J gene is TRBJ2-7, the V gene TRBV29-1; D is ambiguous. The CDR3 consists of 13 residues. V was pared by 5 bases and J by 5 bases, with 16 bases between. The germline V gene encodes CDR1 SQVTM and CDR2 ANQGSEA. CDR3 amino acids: CSVIIRRPDEQYF. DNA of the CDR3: TGCAGCGTTATTATACGGCGTCCGGACGAGCAGTACTTC.

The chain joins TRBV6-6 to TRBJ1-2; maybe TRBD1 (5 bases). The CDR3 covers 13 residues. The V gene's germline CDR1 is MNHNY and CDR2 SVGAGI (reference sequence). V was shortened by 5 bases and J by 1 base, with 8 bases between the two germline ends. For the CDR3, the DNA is TGTGCCAGCAGTACACAGGTTAACTATGGCTACACCTTC. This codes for CASSTQVNYGYTF.

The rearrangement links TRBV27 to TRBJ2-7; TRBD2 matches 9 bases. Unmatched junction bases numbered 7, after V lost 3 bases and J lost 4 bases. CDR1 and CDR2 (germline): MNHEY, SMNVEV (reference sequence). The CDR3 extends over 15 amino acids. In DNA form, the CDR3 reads TGTGCCAGCAGTTTTCGAGGGACTAGCCGATACGAGCAGTACTTC. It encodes CASSFRGTSRYEQYF.

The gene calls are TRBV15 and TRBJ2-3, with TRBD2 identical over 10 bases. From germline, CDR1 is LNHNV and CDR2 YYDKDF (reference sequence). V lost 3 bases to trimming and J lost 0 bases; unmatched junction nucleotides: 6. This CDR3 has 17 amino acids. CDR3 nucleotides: TGTGCCACCAGCAGGTTTTCTAGCGGGGGAAGCACAGATACGCAGTATTTT. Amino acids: CATSRFSSGGSTDTQYF.

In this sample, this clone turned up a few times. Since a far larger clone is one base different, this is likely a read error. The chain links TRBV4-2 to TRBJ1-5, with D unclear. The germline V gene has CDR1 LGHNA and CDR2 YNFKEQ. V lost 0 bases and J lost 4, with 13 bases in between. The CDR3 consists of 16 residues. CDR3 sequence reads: CASSQDVDTFNQPQHF. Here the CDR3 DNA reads TGTGCCAGCAGCCAAGACGTCGACACCTTTAATCAGCCCCAGCATTTT.

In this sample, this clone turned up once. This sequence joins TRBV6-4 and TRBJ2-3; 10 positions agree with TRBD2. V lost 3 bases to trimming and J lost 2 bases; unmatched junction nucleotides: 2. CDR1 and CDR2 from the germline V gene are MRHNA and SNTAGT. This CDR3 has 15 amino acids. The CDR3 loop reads CASSELAGITDTQYF. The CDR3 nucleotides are TGTGCCAGCAGTGAACTAGCGGGGATCACAGATACGCAGTATTTT.

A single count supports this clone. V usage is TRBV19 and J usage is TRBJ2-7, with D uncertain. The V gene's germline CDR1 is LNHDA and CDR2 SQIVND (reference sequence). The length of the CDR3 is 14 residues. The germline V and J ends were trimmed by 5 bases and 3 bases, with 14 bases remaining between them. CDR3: CASSLRTDLYEQYF. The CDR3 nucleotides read TGTGCCAGTAGTCTCCGGACCGATCTCTACGAGCAGTACTTC.